These 14 T cell receptor beta chains originate from one sample sequenced in a study of Ad26.COV2.S vaccination and SARS-CoV-2 variants. Stated treatment: roughly 20 received Ad26.COV2.S at low or high dose, single or two shots; roughly five received placebo; per-sample allocation not given. It was on day 63 after the first vaccine or placebo injection that samples were taken. Libraries were prepared by immunoSEQ multiplex PCR; TCRdb keeps only in-frame clonotypes and omits some of them. The sample records some 460,000 clones, about nine tenths being singletons. The sequencing used peripheral blood, collected in a trial of Ad26.COV2.S vaccine versus placebo. These receptors were obtained from a person between 18 and 60 years old who received the Ad26.COV2.S COVID-19 vaccine or a placebo.

The CDR3 nucleotides read TGCAGCGTTGGTAGGGGGTTGGGGTACACTGAAGCTTTCTTT. Translation gives CSVGRGLGYTEAFF. The chain recombines TRBV29-1 with TRBJ1-1, with D possibly being TRBD1 (6 bases). Trimming cost V 4 bases and J 3 bases, with 15 bases left between them. The CDR3 extends over 14 amino acids. Germline-derived CDR1 and CDR2 are SQVTM and ANQGSEA.

The genes are TRBV5-1 and TRBJ2-1; 13 positions match TRBD2. With 4 bases clipped from V and 6 bases from J, the junction kept 10 bases outside the gene matches. CDR1 SGHRS and CDR2 YFSETQ come from the germline V gene. The CDR3 length is 17 residues. This CDR3 is CASSTATSGRLPNEQFF. CDR3 nucleotides: TGCGCCAGCAGCACCGCGACTAGCGGGAGGTTACCCAATGAGCAGTTCTTC.

J is TRBJ1-6 and V is TRBV3-1 (or the pseudogene TRBV3-2), with unresolved D. This CDR3 has 14 amino acids. The germline V and J ends were trimmed by 4 bases and 11 bases, with 15 bases remaining between them. Looked up from germline, CDR1 is LGHDT and CDR2 is YNNKEL (reference sequence). DNA of the CDR3: TGTGCCAGCAGCCCCAATCGGGGTATAACACCCCTCCACTTT. Protein: CASSPNRGITPLHF.

Worth noting for this clone: This sample includes further DNA sequences coding for the same CDR3. The V and J genes are TRBV3-1 (or the pseudogene TRBV3-2) and TRBJ2-3; D unclear. The CDR3 is 12 amino acids. Germline V gives CDR1 LGHDT, CDR2 YNNKEL (reference sequence). V was shortened by 1 base and J by 2 bases, with 1 base between the two germline ends. The CDR3 bases are TGTGCCAGCAGCCAAGTCACAGATACGCAGTATTTT. Amino acid sequence: CASSQVTDTQYF.

V usage is TRBV4-2 and J usage is TRBJ1-4; TRBD1 matches 7 bases. The CDR3 is made up of 16 amino acids. CDR1 is LGHNA and CDR2 is YNFKEQ in the germline V gene. Trimming removed 3 bases from V and 7 bases from J; junction bases left unmatched: 11. CDR3 DNA: TGTGCCAGCAGCCAGGATAAGGGGCAGGGGGTTGAAAAACTGTTTTTT. Residues: CASSQDKGQGVEKLFF.

The chain recombines TRBV7-9 with TRBJ2-5; D call uncertain. CDR1 is SEHNR and CDR2 is FQNEAQ in the germline V gene (reference sequence). V was shortened by 5 bases and J by 7 bases, with 11 bases between the two germline ends. CDR3 length equals 12 residues. The CDR3 DNA reads TGTGCCAGCAGCCCTCGGCCGTCGACCCAGTACTTC. Its translation is CASSPRPSTQYF.

The J gene is TRBJ2-3, the V gene TRBV10-3; a weak D match, TRBD1 (6 bases). With 4 bases removed from V and 6 bases from J, the gap between germline ends came to 14 bases. The germline V gene has CDR1 ENHRY and CDR2 SYGVKD. This CDR3 region has 14 residues. DNA for the CDR3: TGTGCCATCAGTGCGGGACACGCAGTCGATACGCAGTATTTT. As protein: CAISAGHAVDTQYF.

This sequence joins TRBV3-1 (or the pseudogene TRBV3-2) and TRBJ1-2; the match to TRBD1 covers 8 bases. The CDR3 is 14 residues long. With V trimmed by 3 bases and J by 7 bases, 7 bases remained unmatched. The germline V gene encodes CDR1 LGHDT and CDR2 YNNKEL (reference sequence). CDR3 protein: CASSQGAGGTGYTF. The CDR3 nucleotides are TGTGCCAGCAGCCAGGGCGCAGGGGGCACTGGCTACACCTTC.

J is TRBJ2-7 and V is TRBV5-6; D not resolved. The CDR3 has 12 residues. Germline CDR1 reads SGHDT; CDR2 reads YYEEEE. V was clipped by 4 bases and J by 0 bases, with 5 bases between them. The CDR3, as DNA: TGTGCCAGCAGCCCCGGCTCCTACGAGCAGTACTTC. It is translated as CASSPGSYEQYF. The variable domain in full, completed from reference TRBV5-6 and TRBJ2-7, reads DAGVTQSPTHLIKTRGQQVTLRCSPKSGHDTVSWYQQALGQGPQFIFQYYEEEERQRGNFPDRFSGHQFPNYSSELNVNALLLGDSALYLCASSPGSYEQYFGPGTRLTVT.

The rearrangement uses TRBV15 and TRBJ2-3; 10 bases align to TRBD1. V was clipped by 5 bases and J by 5 bases; unmatched bases: 10. The CDR3 contains 16 residues. CDR1 is LNHNV and CDR2 is YYDKDF in the germline V gene (reference sequence). The CDR3 bases are TGTGCCACCAGCGTCACCCGGGACAGGGGTGTAGATACGCAGTATTTT. Encoded protein: CATSVTRDRGVDTQYF. Variable domain in full (rest from reference TRBV15 and TRBJ2-3): DAMVIQNPRYQVTQFGKPVTLSCSQTLNHNVMYWYQQKSSQAPKLLFHYYDKDFNNEADTPDNFQSRRPNTSFCFLDIRSPGLGDTAMYLCATSVTRDRGVDTQYFGPGTRLTVL.

Regarding this clone: The sample holds other DNA sequences that translate to the same CDR3. The V and J genes are TRBV19 and TRBJ2-1; D gene uncertain. Per the germline V gene, CDR1 is LNHDA and CDR2 is SQIVND (reference sequence). This CDR3 has 11 amino acids. V was pared by 3 bases and J by 7 bases, with 4 bases between. The CDR3 reads CASSIYNEQFF. CDR3 in DNA: TGTGCCAGTAGTATTTATAATGAGCAGTTCTTC.

This sequence joins TRBV27 and TRBJ2-1; D remains unclear. There are 14 residues in the CDR3. Germline V gives CDR1 MNHEY, CDR2 SMNVEV (reference sequence). The V end lost 5 bases, the J end lost 2 bases, and 10 bases lay between the germline ends. CDR3 nucleotides: TGTGCCAGCAGTCGGAGTTTCGCCTACAATGAGCAGTTCTTC. It yields the protein CASSRSFAYNEQFF.

This chain uses TRBV4-3 with TRBJ2-6; D unresolved. Germline assignment: CDR1 LGHNA and CDR2 YSLEER. V shed 4 bases and J shed 2 bases, with 12 bases lying between them. This CDR3 region has 16 residues. The CDR3, as DNA: TGCGCCAGCAGCCGAGGACCCGACGCTGGGGCCAACGTCCTGACTTTC. Translation: CASSRGPDAGANVLTF.

The chain has TRBV11-2 and TRBJ2-3; D not resolved. Between the trimmed V and J ends, which lost 0 bases and 2 bases, there was a span of 3 bases. The CDR3 covers 13 residues. Looked up from germline, CDR1 is SGHAT and CDR2 is FQNNGV. The CDR3 is CASSLEFTDTQYF. The CDR3 nucleotides are TGTGCCAGCAGCTTAGAGTTCACAGATACGCAGTATTTT.